This TCR beta chain is from a study of OX40 agonist ivuxolimab in advanced cancers. Study information: Intravenous ivuxolimab was administered to patients every 2 weeks at 0.01 to 10 mg/kg.

The CDR3 runs 17 residues. CDR1 SSHAT and CDR2 FNYEAQ come from the germline V gene (reference sequence). Sequencing was performed with immunoSEQ multiplex PCR; in TCRdb, only in-frame clones are kept and a portion is missing. The repertoire holds more than 60,000 clones, with about 85% as singletons. This clone occurred once. One end of the junction varies from germline; a read error may be responsible. Sequencing used CD4+ or CD8+ T cells sorted from blood, obtained in a trial of the OX40 agonist ivuxolimab. The chain recombines TRBV7-7 with TRBJ1-5, with 10 bases aligning to TRBD1. This TCR came from an adult with an advanced solid tumor such as melanoma, head and neck, liver or kidney cancer. CDR3 loop: CASSLRWTGGSNQPQHF. The CDR3, as DNA: TGTGCTAGCAGCTTAAGGTGGACAGGGGGGAGTAATCAGCCCCAGCATTTT.